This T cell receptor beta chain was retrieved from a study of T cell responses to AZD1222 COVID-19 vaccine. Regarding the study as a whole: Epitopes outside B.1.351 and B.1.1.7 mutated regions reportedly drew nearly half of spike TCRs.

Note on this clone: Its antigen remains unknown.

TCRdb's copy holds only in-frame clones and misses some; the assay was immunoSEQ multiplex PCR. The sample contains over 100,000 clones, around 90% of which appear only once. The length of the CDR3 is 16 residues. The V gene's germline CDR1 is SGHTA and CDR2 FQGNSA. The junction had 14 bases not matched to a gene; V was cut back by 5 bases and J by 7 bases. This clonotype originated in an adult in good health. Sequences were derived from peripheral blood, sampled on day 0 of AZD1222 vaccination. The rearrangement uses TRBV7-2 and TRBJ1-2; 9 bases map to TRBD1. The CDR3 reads CASSPRGSTGGTGYTF. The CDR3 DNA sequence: TGTGCCAGCAGCCCCCGTGGGTCTACAGGGGGCACTGGCTACACCTTC.